This record looks at one TCR beta chain sequence and its context. Its cognate antigen is unknown. The CDR3 consists of 17 residues. Losses at the gene ends were 3 bases for V and 0 bases for J; bases not matched to a gene: 4. The V gene's germline CDR1 is SGDLS and CDR2 YYNGEE. This entry belongs to a study of graft-versus-host responses after intestinal transplantation. Looking at the study overall: Grafts were multivisceral, liver-intestinal, or isolated intestinal. The whole recipient group had anti-thymocyte globulin induction followed by tacrolimus and steroids for around 3 years. Findings and caveats of the study: Peak circulating GvH clone levels were associated with early post-transplant HvG declines. GvH clones surfaced in recipient marrow, some emerging earlier in ileum or blood.

Assay used: immunoSEQ multiplex PCR; TCRdb lists only in-frame clones, some missing. The sample has 30,000 to 50,000 clones, 90% to 95% seen once; the top ten hold more than 0.2%. The chain has TRBV9 and TRBJ1-6; 9 positions match TRBD1. The TCR sequence derives from a human donor who was the organ donor for an intestinal transplant. The sequences come from unstimulated CD8+ T cells sorted from spleen or lymph node cells, collected before transplant. This chain's CDR3 is CASSAGQGSSYNSPLHF. CDR3 DNA: TGTGCCAGCAGCGCCGGACAGGGGAGCTCCTATAATTCACCCCTCCACTTT.